This T cell receptor beta chain was sequenced in a study of spatial heterogeneity in lung cancer. Study conclusions and caveats: Counts that tracked tumor mutation counts were those of expanded intratumoral alpha and beta TCRs.

This clonotype was counted ten times or more. Its matching antigen is unknown. Documented time point: sample taken at primary tumor resection. The length of the CDR3 is 12 residues. V was shortened by 3 bases and J by 4 bases, with 7 bases between the two germline ends. Germline loops: CDR1 DFQATT, CDR2 SNEGSKA (reference sequence). TCRdb fed the 5' RACE reads into MiXCR, producing one record per CDR3 protein. Among over 10,000 distinct CDR3 sequences, about 5% were seen once, and the ten largest hold 35% to 45%. The chain employs TRBV20-1 and TRBJ1-5; D is unresolved. The source was lung tumor tissue, collected at surgery. This receptor was taken from a male donor with early-stage non-small cell lung cancer. In nucleotides, the CDR3 is TGCAGTGCTAGCCGTAATAATCAGCCCCAGCATTTT. This codes for CSASRNNQPQHF.